This TCR beta chain was identified during a study of blood T cell repertoires in COVID-19. Sequenced by immunoSEQ multiplex PCR; TCRdb stores in-frame clones only, minus some. The sample records 500,000 or so clones, approximately 90% being singletons. On this clone itself: A read error may account for a junction end that differs from germline.

The CDR3 has 13 residues. Germline CDR1 is GTSNPN and CDR2 is SVGIG (reference sequence). The origin of this receptor is a woman in her late teens or twenties who had recovered from COVID-19. The sample taken for sequencing was PBMCs or T cells enriched from blood (not recorded which). The gene calls are TRBV30 and TRBJ1-1, with a tentative D call TRBD1 (5 bases). CDR3 DNA: TGTGCCTGGAGTGTCGAAACAGGTACTGGAGCTTTCTTT. Its translation is CAWSVETGTGAFF. The full variable domain, with the rest looked up from reference TRBV30 and TRBJ1-1, is SQTIHQWPATLVQPVGSPLSLECTVEGTSNPNLYWYRQAAGRGLQLLFYSVGIGQISSEVPQNLSASRPQDRQFILSSKKLLLSDSGFYLCAWSVETGTGAFFGQGTRLTVV.